This TCR beta chain was observed in a study of blood T cell repertoires in COVID-19. Background on the study: Material from acute and convalescent COVID-19 was sourced from the United States, Italy and Spain. Sample material is recorded as cDNA or gDNA derived from T cells, B-cell-depleted T cells, or PBMCs.

This CDR3 has 15 residues. CDR1 and CDR2 from the germline V gene are SGHTA and FQGTGA. V trimming: 4 bases; J trimming: 3 bases; junction bases outside the gene matches: 4. Methods used by the authors: Reference gene primer amplification yielded estimated nucleated cell counts. The data were produced by immunoSEQ multiplex PCR, yet TCRdb's version contains in-frame clones alone and is incomplete. V, J and clone size derive from that table, while D and trimming were established from the DNA sequence. The sample includes about 190,000 clones, about 88% of them seen just once. Material: peripheral blood. The receptor's source is a man aged 25 to 40 with acute or convalescent COVID-19. The chain couples TRBV7-3 to TRBJ2-2, with 8 bases lining up with TRBD1. CDR3 in amino acids: CASSSGQGHTGELFF. As DNA, the CDR3 is TGTGCCAGCAGCTCCGGACAGGGCCACACCGGGGAGCTGTTTTTT.